Detailed here is one T cell receptor (beta chain). Antigen unknown. This CDR3 has 14 amino acids. Per germline, CDR1 SEHNR and CDR2 FQNEAQ (reference sequence). V shed 5 bases and J 3 bases; nucleotides not matched to a gene: 5. A 1 in 200,000 to 1 in 1 million T cell depth was the sequencing target. Sequenced by immunoSEQ multiplex PCR; TCRdb stores in-frame clones only, minus some. Here the sample spans 250,000 to 350,000 clones, approximately 76% being singletons. The source of the sample is a study of cytotoxic CD8 clonotypes in ibrutinib-treated CLL. Findings and caveats of the study: Clonality increased at ibrutinib response and stayed stable in sustained remission. At progression, however, it fell back toward baseline. Contraction or stability on treatment characterized the public clonotypes, which were uncommon. Researchers report that baseline clonality outpaced age-matched healthy donors and tracked circulating CD8+ T-cell counts.

This specimen consisted of PBMCs, obtained at disease progression, from a patient treated with ibrutinib. This clonotype originated in a human donor with chronic lymphocytic leukemia. The rearrangement uses TRBV7-9 and TRBJ2-7; 9 positions agree with TRBD1. The CDR3 loop is CASSQGQGSYEQYF. The CDR3 DNA is TGTGCCAGCAGCCAGGGACAGGGTAGCTACGAGCAGTACTTC.